The following is a TCR beta chain sequence with its context. The sample originates from a study of T cell responses to AZD1222 COVID-19 vaccine. This CDR3 has 14 residues. Germline CDR1 is SGHNT and CDR2 is YYREEE (reference sequence). The V gene lost 5 bases and the J gene lost 4 bases, with 15 bases spanning the gap. Produced via immunoSEQ multiplex PCR; TCRdb's table is partial and in-frame only. This table holds approximately 140,000 clones, about 93% found once. The material was peripheral blood, obtained on day 0 of AZD1222 vaccination. The V call is TRBV5-4, the J call TRBJ1-2; D may be TRBD1 (5 bases). This clonotype was obtained from an adult in good health. The CDR3 region has the DNA TGTGCCAGCAGACCCGACAGTTTCCTCTATGGCTACACCTTC. This encodes CASRPDSFLYGYTF.